This T cell receptor (beta chain) was captured by sequencing in a study of blood T cell repertoires in COVID-19. Study background: The United States, Italy and Spain supplied acute and convalescent COVID-19 samples.

Per the original methods: Amplification of reference gene primers provided the estimated nucleated cell counts. Assay: immunoSEQ multiplex PCR; the TCRdb copy retains only in-frame clones and omits some. V, J and clone size derive from that table, while D and trimming were established from the DNA sequence. The sample has hundreds of thousands of clones, 70% to 90% seen once. The CDR3 loop spans 14 amino acids. From germline, CDR1 is SEHNR and CDR2 FQNEAQ (reference sequence). Trimming removed 1 base at V and 3 bases at J, with 9 bases between. Donors were grouped by their self-reported clinical history. Cohort 3 recovered donors had two negative PCRs, clearance, or symptom resolution.

The origin of this receptor is a man aged 25 to 40 who had recovered from COVID-19. The gene calls are TRBV7-9 and TRBJ1-1; the D is unclear. The sequenced sample was PBMCs or T cells enriched from blood (not recorded which). The chain's CDR3 is CASSLGAQDTEAFF. Here the CDR3 DNA reads TGTGCCAGCAGCTTAGGGGCGCAGGACACTGAAGCTTTCTTT.